This T cell receptor beta chain emerged from a study of tumor-infiltrating lymphocytes in primary liver carcinoma. Worth noting for this clonotype: As yet, its antigen is unknown. One end of the junction varies from germline; a read error may be responsible.

Unsorted bulk tissue, 20-30 mg of it, served as the source for co-extraction of RNA and DNA. More than 85% viable tumor cells made up every tumor sample. Study-wide findings and caveats: The overlap of tumor-adjacent and tumor-blood pairs was smaller than that of tumor region pairs.

With a constant-region primer, TCR beta cDNA was made from approximately 500 ng of total RNA. Investigators got TCR beta libraries out of three nested multiplex PCR rounds, done with slightly modified ARM-PCR. TRBV1-TRBV30 forward primers paired with a C-beta reverse primer were used in the first two PCR rounds, which ran about 11 cycles each. Via MiXCR, TCRdb re-called the multiplex PCR reads, giving one row per CDR3 protein. Altogether around 78,000 distinct CDR3 sequences are present, 70% to 75% being singletons, with the ten largest covering roughly 15%. This CDR3 has 17 residues. Germline loops: CDR1 SGHAT, CDR2 FQDESV (reference sequence).

The sample was liver tumor tissue from sampling region 4. Indicated subset: tumor region T4, right-lateral pole. This chain links TRBV11-1 with TRBJ2-6, with D possibly being TRBD1 or TRBD2 (6 bases each). This receptor was obtained from a woman between 55 and 75 years old with primary liver carcinoma and hepatitis B virus infection. The CDR3 sequence: CASILADSSSGANVLAF. CDR3 DNA: TGTGCCAGCATCTTAGCGGACAGTTCCTCTGGGGCCAACGTCCTGGCTTTC.